The 20 T cell receptor beta chains below were found in one sample sequenced in a study of blood T cell repertoires in COVID-19. Here immunoSEQ multiplex PCR was the method, and the copy in TCRdb shows in-frame clones only, minus some. Found here are over 150,000 clones, 70% to 90% of them singletons; the top ten hold approximately 2.6%. The sequenced material came from peripheral blood. The receptors derive from a woman aged 80 or over with COVID-19, enrolled during active disease.

This rearrangement joins TRBV19 to TRBJ1-2, with D perhaps matching TRBD1 (5 bases). This CDR3 region has 15 residues. Germline V gene data show CDR1 as LNHDA and CDR2 as SQIVND (reference sequence). V was clipped by 3 bases and J by 5 bases, with 16 bases between them. The chain's CDR3 is CASSMRSGGRYGYTF. For the CDR3, the DNA is TGTGCCAGTAGTATGCGGTCCGGGGGAAGGTATGGCTACACCTTC.

This chain uses TRBV19 with TRBJ1-6; 7 bases are a match to TRBD1. J gave up 7 bases and V 8 bases, and 2 bases lay outside the gene matches. The CDR3 runs to 12 residues. The germline V gene has CDR1 LNHDA and CDR2 SQIVND (reference sequence). The CDR3 loop reads CASRDSNSPLHF. CDR3 bases: TGTGCCAGTCGGGACAGCAATTCACCCCTCCACTTT.

The chain has TRBV5-1 and TRBJ2-7, with a possible D match to TRBD1 (6 bases). Germline CDR1 SGHRS, CDR2 YFSETQ. The CDR3 runs to 15 residues. V was shortened by 0 bases and J by 7 bases, with 17 bases between the two germline ends. CDR3 DNA: TGCGCCAGCAGCTTGGCGCCACAGGGAGCAGCTGAGCAGTACTTC. Translated, it gives CASSLAPQGAAEQYF.

The rearrangement uses TRBV7-9 and TRBJ1-6, with TRBD1 identical over 8 bases. The junction had 1 base not matched to a gene; V was cut back by 5 bases and J by 13 bases. Germline loops: CDR1 SEHNR, CDR2 FQNEAQ (reference sequence). This CDR3 has 11 amino acids. The DNA of the CDR3 is TGTGCCAGCAGCCAGGGGGCCCCCCTCCACTTT. This encodes CASSQGAPLHF.

The chain links TRBV9 to TRBJ2-1; 8 positions match TRBD2. The CDR3 loop spans 13 amino acids. V was clipped by 4 bases and J by 6 bases; unmatched bases: 3. CDR1 and CDR2 from the germline V gene are SGDLS and YYNGEE. CDR3 sequence: CASSPGLGNEQFF. The CDR3 DNA follows: TGTGCCAGCAGCCCGGGACTAGGCAATGAGCAGTTCTTC.

V gene TRBV19 combines with J gene TRBJ1-1, with no clear D. CDR1 LNHDA and CDR2 SQIVND come from the germline V gene (reference sequence). The CDR3 covers 15 residues. V dropped 1 base and J dropped 0 bases, with 9 bases sitting between them. The CDR3, as DNA: TGTGCCAGTAGTATAGTTGGGCGGGTGAACACTGAAGCTTTCTTT. Protein sequence: CASSIVGRVNTEAFF.

The CDR3 DNA follows: TGTGCCTGGAGCCCGGGCCTAGCGGGAGGGAAGACCCAGTACTTC. It codes for CAWSPGLAGGKTQYF. The chain employs TRBV30 and TRBJ2-5, with 12 bases matching TRBD2. CDR3 length: 15 residues. After removal of 3 bases from V and 6 bases from J, the junction contained 8 bases not matched to a gene. Germline CDR1 and CDR2: GTSNPN and SVGIG (reference sequence).

The chain combines TRBV15 with TRBJ2-3; TRBD2 aligns across 7 bases. From germline, CDR1 is LNHNV and CDR2 YYDKDF (reference sequence). V lost 1 base, J lost 1 base, and 5 bases stayed unmatched. The CDR3 consists of 16 residues. The CDR3 protein is CATSRGGLAGTDTQYF. For the CDR3, the DNA is TGTGCCACCAGCAGAGGGGGTCTAGCGGGCACAGATACGCAGTATTTT.

This clone has just one count. This chain connects TRBV5-1 to TRBJ2-1; the match to TRBD2 covers 9 bases. V was pared by 1 base and J by 9 bases, with 8 bases of the junction left unmatched. The CDR3 runs to 15 residues. Germline V gives CDR1 SGHRS, CDR2 YFSETQ. The CDR3 bases are TGCGCCAGCAGCTTGCTTAGCGGGAGTTCTGGTGAGCAGTTCTTC. Its protein is CASSLLSGSSGEQFF.

V usage is TRBV12-3 or TRBV12-4 and J usage is TRBJ2-7, with D unresolved. V was shortened by 6 bases and J by 0 bases, with 9 bases between the two germline ends. The CDR3 is 13 residues long. The CDR3 coding sequence is TGTGCCAGCAGGGCGGTAAGCTCCTACGAGCAGTACTTC. The encoded protein is CASRAVSSYEQYF.

This chain uses TRBV4-1 with TRBJ2-3; the match to TRBD2 covers 7 bases. The CDR3 is 16 residues long. V shed 4 bases, J shed 5 bases, and the junction held 12 bases outside the gene matches. Per the germline V gene, CDR1 is MGHRA and CDR2 is YSYEKL. This CDR3 reads CASSREGSSVGDTQYF. The DNA of the CDR3 is TGCGCCAGCAGCCGGGAGGGGAGTAGCGTCGGAGATACGCAGTATTTT.

This clone appeared a few times. Different DNA sequences within this sample yield the same CDR3. The chain combines TRBV18 with TRBJ1-2, with D unresolved. Trimming pared 1 base from V and 8 bases from J, leaving 11 bases between. Per the germline V gene, CDR1 is KGHSH and CDR2 is LQKENI. This CDR3 has 13 amino acids. CDR3 residues: CASSPLEGDGYTF. The CDR3 coding sequence is TGTGCCAGCTCACCACTGGAGGGTGACGGCTACACCTTC.

The chain is built from TRBV3-1 (or the pseudogene TRBV3-2) and TRBJ1-6; D is ambiguous. Looked up from germline, CDR1 is LGHDT and CDR2 is YNNKEL (reference sequence). V was pared by 1 base and J by 4 bases, with 11 bases between. The CDR3 has 16 amino acids. For the CDR3, the DNA is TGTGCCAGCAGCCAAGCTCCCCCTATATATAATTCACCCCTCCACTTT. Its protein is CASSQAPPIYNSPLHF.

The chain employs TRBV5-1 and TRBJ2-7, with TRBD2 matching 9 bases. V gave up 0 bases and J gave up 6 bases; unmatched junction bases: 7. The germline V gene encodes CDR1 SGHRS and CDR2 YFSETQ. CDR3 length equals 15 residues. The CDR3 DNA is TGCGCCAGCAGCTTGGCGGTAGCGGGAGTGGCCGAGCAGTACTTC. Translated, it gives CASSLAVAGVAEQYF. Combining the CDR3 with reference TRBV5-1 and TRBJ2-7 gives the whole variable domain KAGVTQTPRYLIKTRGQQVTLSCSPISGHRSVSWYQQTPGQGLQFLFEYFSETQRNKGNFPGRFSGRQFSNSRSEMNVSTLELGDSALYLCASSLAVAGVAEQYFGPGTRLTVT.

The chain is built from TRBV10-3 and TRBJ2-6, with no clear D. Germline V gives CDR1 ENHRY, CDR2 SYGVKD. The CDR3 length is 19 residues. V was clipped by 3 bases and J by 0 bases, with 18 bases between them. DNA of the CDR3: TGTGCCATCAGTGACACCGGGTCTACTACCTACTCTGGGGCCAACGTCCTGACTTTC. It codes for CAISDTGSTTYSGANVLTF.

This clone was seen only once. The J gene is TRBJ2-1, the V gene TRBV19; D is ambiguous. Germline CDR1 and CDR2: LNHDA and SQIVND (reference sequence). The CDR3 consists of 14 residues. The germline V and J ends were trimmed by 4 bases and 0 bases, with 7 bases remaining between them. The CDR3 DNA is TGTGCCAGTAGTAGAGGTAGCTCCTACAATGAGCAGTTCTTC. Amino acids: CASSRGSSYNEQFF.

The V call is TRBV28, the J call TRBJ1-2, with unresolved D. The CDR3 loop spans 13 amino acids. V shed 5 bases and J shed 2 bases, with 9 bases lying between them. Germline lookup yields CDR1 MDHEN and CDR2 SYDVKM. CDR3 in amino acids: CASSLVGNYGYTF. As DNA, the CDR3 is TGTGCCAGCAGTCTAGTCGGCAACTATGGCTACACCTTC.

V gene TRBV19 combines with J gene TRBJ1-6; unclear D gene. This CDR3 has 14 amino acids. Per germline, CDR1 LNHDA and CDR2 SQIVND (reference sequence). With 1 base removed from V and 9 bases from J, the gap between germline ends came to 10 bases. The CDR3 nucleotides read TGTGCCAGTAGTATAGTGCATATCGGTTCACCCCTCCACTTT. This sequence encodes CASSIVHIGSPLHF.

V usage is TRBV7-2 and J usage is TRBJ1-4, with TRBD1 as a possible D gene (6 bases). The germline V and J ends were trimmed by 4 bases and 8 bases, with 17 bases remaining between them. The CDR3 length is 15 residues. Germline V lookup: CDR1 SGHTA, CDR2 FQGNSA. CDR3 sequence (DNA): TGTGCCAGCAGCTCAACGGGACACGTGAGGGAAAAACTGTTTTTT. Encoded protein: CASSSTGHVREKLFF.

This clone has a handful of counts. This chain uses TRBV12-3 or TRBV12-4 with TRBJ1-2, with D possibly TRBD1 on 6 matching bases. Trimming pared 5 bases from V and 4 bases from J, leaving 11 bases between. CDR3 length equals 13 residues. The CDR3 coding sequence is TGTGCCAGCAGTCCGAGACAGGTCTATGGCTACACCTTC. It yields the protein CASSPRQVYGYTF.